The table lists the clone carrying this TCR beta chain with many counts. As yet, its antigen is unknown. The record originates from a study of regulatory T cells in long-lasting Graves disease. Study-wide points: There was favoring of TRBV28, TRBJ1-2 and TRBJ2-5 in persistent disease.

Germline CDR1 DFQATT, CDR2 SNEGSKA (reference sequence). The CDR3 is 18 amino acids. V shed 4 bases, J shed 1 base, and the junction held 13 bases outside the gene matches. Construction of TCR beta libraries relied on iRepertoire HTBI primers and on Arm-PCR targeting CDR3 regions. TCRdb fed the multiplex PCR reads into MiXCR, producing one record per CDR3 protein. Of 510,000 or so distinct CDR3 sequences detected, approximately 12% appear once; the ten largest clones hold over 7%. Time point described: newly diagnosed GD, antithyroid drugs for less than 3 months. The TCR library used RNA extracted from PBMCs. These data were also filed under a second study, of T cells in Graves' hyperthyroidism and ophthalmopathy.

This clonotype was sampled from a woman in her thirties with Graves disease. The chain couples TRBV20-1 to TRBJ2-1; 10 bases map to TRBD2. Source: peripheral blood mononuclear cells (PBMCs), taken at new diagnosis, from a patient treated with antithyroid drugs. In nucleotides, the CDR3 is TGCAGTGCTACCACTTTTCGGGGGACTAGCGTATCCTACAATGAGCAGTTCTTC. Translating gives CSATTFRGTSVSYNEQFF.